The 28 T cell receptor beta chains given below trace back to one sample, sequenced in a study of T-cell memory formation after mild COVID-19. TCRdb re-analysed the 5' RACE reads in MiXCR, keeping a single row per CDR3 protein. This table has hundreds of thousands of distinct CDR3 sequences, about 23% appearing once. Sequenced material: PBMCs or a T cell subset sorted from them (not recorded which). The source of these receptors is an adult woman who had mild COVID-19 (a few samples of this study predate the infection). Cell type and time point are not known.

This clonotype has only a few counts. This rearrangement joins TRBV27 to TRBJ2-3; D may be TRBD2 (6 bases). Germline CDR1 reads MNHEY; CDR2 reads SMNVEV (reference sequence). The CDR3 spans 14 residues. The V and J ends lost 3 bases and 3 bases respectively, with 10 bases between them. CDR3 coding DNA: TGTGCCAGCAGTTTCCCTAGCGAGACAGATACGCAGTATTTT. Translating gives CASSFPSETDTQYF.

This clonotype was seen a few times. This chain connects TRBV4-1 to TRBJ1-2, with D uncertain. The V gene's germline CDR1 is MGHRA and CDR2 YSYEKL. V lost 1 base and J 5 bases, leaving 11 bases between the germline ends. This CDR3 comprises 14 residues. The CDR3 sequence is CASSQVGPGYGYTF. The DNA of the CDR3 is TGCGCCAGCAGCCAAGTCGGGCCAGGATATGGCTACACCTTC.

The rearrangement joins TRBV29-1 to TRBJ2-3; D is perhaps TRBD1 (5 bases). Germline values: CDR1 SQVTM, CDR2 ANQGSEA. The CDR3 extends over 13 amino acids. V lost 2 bases and J lost 6, with 12 bases in between. As DNA, the CDR3 is TGCAGCGTTGAACGAATGGGGCGGGATACGCAGTATTTT. Protein sequence: CSVERMGRDTQYF.

This clonotype turned up a few times. This chain uses TRBV3-1 with TRBJ2-5; 9 bases are shared with TRBD2. Trimming took 3 bases from V and 2 from J; bases not matched to a gene: 7. The germline V gene encodes CDR1 LGHDT and CDR2 YNNKEL (reference sequence). The CDR3 spans 16 residues. The CDR3 spells CASSQQAGGIQETQYF. CDR3 DNA sequence: TGTGCCAGCAGCCAGCAAGCGGGAGGCATTCAAGAGACCCAGTACTTC.

The chain joins TRBV6-2 or TRBV6-3 to TRBJ2-1; the match to TRBD1 covers 8 bases. V trimming: 6 bases; J trimming: 10 bases; junction bases outside the gene matches: 14. The CDR3 contains 15 residues. The V gene's germline CDR1 is MNHEY and CDR2 SVGEGT. CDR3 loop: CASSSGTGDLREQFF. DNA of the CDR3: TGTGCCAGCAGCTCCGGGACAGGAGACCTCAGGGAGCAGTTCTTC.

This clonotype was found a few times. The chain links TRBV7-6 to TRBJ2-3; possible D gene TRBD2, 5 bases. CDR1 SGHVS and CDR2 FNYEAQ come from the germline V gene. The CDR3 loop spans 13 amino acids. Trimming cost V 8 bases and J 4 bases, with 13 bases left between them. Written as DNA, the CDR3 is TGTGCCAGCCGGGGAAGCGAATCAGATACGCAGTATTTT. As protein: CASRGSESDTQYF.

The rearrangement uses TRBV5-1 and TRBJ1-2; 7 nucleotides match TRBD1. CDR3 length: 17 residues. The V gene end was trimmed by 2 bases and the J gene end by 8 bases; junction bases not matched to a gene: 18. The germline V gene encodes CDR1 SGHRS and CDR2 YFSETQ. The CDR3 region has the DNA TGCGCCAGCAGCTTAGGGGGTCCGGGACAGACAGCTGGGGGCTACACCTTC. Its translation is CASSLGGPGQTAGGYTF.

CDR3 loop: CASRTVNYGYTF. In nucleotides, the CDR3 is TGTGCCTCTCGGACAGTCAACTATGGCTACACCTTC. V is TRBV5-6 and J is TRBJ1-2; possibly TRBD1 for D (6 bases). Trimming left V 10 bases short and J 2 bases short, with 12 bases between. In germline, CDR1 is SGHDT, CDR2 YYEEEE. The CDR3 loop spans 12 amino acids.

This clonotype was detected a few times. At one end, the junction sequence differs from germline, possibly due to a read error. The chain joins TRBV7-7 to TRBJ2-5, with unresolved D. Germline V lookup: CDR1 SSHAT, CDR2 FNYEAQ (reference sequence). The CDR3 is 13 residues long. This chain's CDR3 is CASSSNEVETQYF. In DNA form, the CDR3 reads TGTGCTAGCAGCTCGAATGAGGTGGAGACCCAGTACTTC. Complete variable domain (other parts from reference TRBV7-7 and TRBJ2-5): GAGVSQSPRYKVTKRGQDVTLRCDPISSHATLYWYQQALGQGPEFLTYFNYEAQPDKSGLPSDRFSAERPEGSISTLTIQRTEQRDSAMYRCASSSNEVETQYFGPGTRLLVL.

This clonotype was detected only a few times. The CDR3 spells CASSLIGARGLVAGHYEQFF. The DNA for the CDR3 is TGTGCCAGCAGCTTAATCGGGGCGAGGGGTCTGGTAGCGGGGCACTATGAGCAGTTCTTC. This chain connects TRBV7-2 to TRBJ2-1, with 8 bases matching TRBD2. The CDR3 has 20 residues. Germline V gives CDR1 SGHTA, CDR2 FQGNSA. Trimming at V came to 2 bases and at J to 8 bases, leaving 23 bases not matched to a gene.

This rearrangement joins TRBV5-1 to TRBJ2-1; no definite D call. This CDR3 is built from 16 residues. Germline-derived CDR1 and CDR2 are SGHRS and YFSETQ. The ends were cut back, 0 bases at V and 7 bases at J, with 17 bases in the middle. CDR3 nucleotide sequence: TGCGCCAGCAGCTTGGAGGGCGAGGTCCGGGTAAATGAGCAGTTCTTC. As protein: CASSLEGEVRVNEQFF.

This rearrangement joins TRBV13 to TRBJ2-2; D is unclear. V lost 5 bases to trimming and J lost 4 bases, with 14 bases between them. The CDR3 sequence is 15 residues long. The V gene's germline CDR1 is PRHDT and CDR2 FYEKMQ (reference sequence). The CDR3 coding sequence is TGTGCCAGCAGCCCGTACCGGATGGGCACCGGGGAGCTGTTTTTT. Translation gives CASSPYRMGTGELFF.

The chain is built from TRBV7-9 and TRBJ2-1; 7 positions match TRBD2. V lost 5 bases to trimming and J lost 6 bases; unmatched junction nucleotides: 10. This CDR3 contains 15 residues. Germline-derived CDR1 and CDR2 are SEHNR and FQNEAQ (reference sequence). The CDR3 DNA reads as TGTGCCAGCAGCCCGGTAGCGGGTCGAGCCAATGAGCAGTTCTTC. As protein: CASSPVAGRANEQFF.

The chain is built from TRBV7-9 and TRBJ2-7, with D perhaps being TRBD1 or TRBD2 (7 bases each). Trimming stripped 4 bases from V and 2 bases from J, with 12 bases between. The CDR3 consists of 14 residues. Germline CDR1 SEHNR, CDR2 FQNEAQ (reference sequence). CDR3 coding DNA: TGTGCCAGCAGCTCCAGGGGGGGCCCCTACGAGCAGTACTTC. It encodes CASSSRGGPYEQYF.

The chain recombines TRBV7-9 with TRBJ2-1, with 7 bases lining up with TRBD2. Germline CDR1 SEHNR, CDR2 FQNEAQ (reference sequence). Trimming took 5 bases from V and 6 from J; bases not matched to a gene: 10. The CDR3 is 15 residues long. The CDR3 region is CASSPGYGGSNEQFF. The CDR3 DNA reads TGTGCCAGCAGCCCCGGGTATGGCGGGAGCAATGAGCAGTTCTTC.

The V call is TRBV25-1, the J call TRBJ2-5; D uncertain. The CDR3 is made up of 12 amino acids. Deletions cut 0 bases from V and 1 base from J, with 0 bases between. Germline lookup yields CDR1 MGHDK and CDR2 SYGVNS. The CDR3 DNA sequence: TGTGCCAGCAGTGAATACCAAGAGACCCAGTACTTC. Protein sequence: CASSEYQETQYF.

This clonotype has only one observation. The chain links TRBV29-1 to TRBJ2-1; perhaps TRBD2 as D (5 bases). V was shortened by 7 bases and J by 1 base, with 5 bases between the two germline ends. Germline CDR1 SQVTM, CDR2 ANQGSEA. CDR3 length equals 11 residues. CDR3 amino acids: CSGESYNEQFF. The CDR3 DNA follows: TGCAGCGGGGAGTCCTACAATGAGCAGTTCTTC.

This clonotype was counted at least ten times. This chain connects TRBV5-1 to TRBJ2-7; TRBD1 matches 8 bases. The CDR3 has 14 amino acids. Germline values: CDR1 SGHRS, CDR2 YFSETQ. Trimming removed 0 bases from V and 3 bases from J; junction bases left unmatched: 2. CDR3 protein: CASSLGTGLYEQYF. The CDR3 DNA sequence: TGCGCCAGCAGCTTGGGGACAGGGCTCTACGAGCAGTACTTC.

In this sample, this clonotype turned up a few times. The chain has TRBV7-3 and TRBJ2-3; D is undetermined. CDR3 length: 15 residues. Germline loops: CDR1 SGHTA, CDR2 FQGTGA. Deletions cut 1 base from V and 2 bases from J, with 10 bases between. The CDR3 spells CASSLNNGYTDTQYF. CDR3 DNA sequence: TGTGCCAGCAGCTTAAATAATGGATACACAGATACGCAGTATTTT.

The chain combines TRBV2 with TRBJ2-2; 9 bases are a match to TRBD1. V was clipped by 6 bases and J by 6 bases; unmatched bases: 8. This CDR3 is built from 15 residues. In germline, CDR1 is SNHLY, CDR2 FYNNEI. The CDR3 nucleotides are TGTGCCAGCAGACGACAGGGGGATCTGTCCGGGGAGCTGTTTTTT. This sequence encodes CASRRQGDLSGELFF. Combining the CDR3 with reference TRBV2 and TRBJ2-2 gives the whole variable domain EPEVTQTPSHQVTQMGQEVILRCVPISNHLYFYWYRQILGQKVEFLVSFYNNEISEKSEIFDDQFSVERPDGSNFTLKIRSTKLEDSAMYFCASRRQGDLSGELFFGEGSRLTVL.

This clonotype showed up just a few times. CDR3 in amino acids: CASSPRRWETQYF. For the CDR3, the DNA is TGTGCCAGCAGTCCCCGGAGGTGGGAGACCCAGTACTTC. J is TRBJ2-5 and V is TRBV12-3 or TRBV12-4, with D possibly TRBD2 on 5 matching bases. The CDR3 sequence is 13 residues long. V was shortened by 5 bases and J by 5 bases, with 12 bases between the two germline ends.

This chain joins TRBV27 and TRBJ2-2; TRBD2 aligns across 7 bases. V gave up 7 bases and J gave up 7 bases; unmatched junction bases: 12. CDR3 length: 15 residues. Germline values: CDR1 MNHEY, CDR2 SMNVEV (reference sequence). CDR3 in DNA: TGTGCCAGCACTTCAGCGGGGTTTATTGTCGGGGAGCTGTTTTTT. This gives the protein CASTSAGFIVGELFF.

There are many counts of this clonotype. This sequence joins TRBV7-3 and TRBJ2-4; the D gene could be TRBD1 or TRBD2 (5 bases each). The CDR3 totals 14 residues. The germline CDR1 and CDR2 sequences are SGHTA and FQGTGA. V dropped 6 bases and J dropped 9 bases, with 18 bases sitting between them. The CDR3 here is CASSSGPQESIQYF. DNA for the CDR3: TGTGCCAGCAGTTCGGGGCCGCAGGAAAGCATTCAGTACTTC.

The rearrangement links TRBV12-3 or TRBV12-4 to TRBJ1-5; the match to TRBD1 covers 11 bases. V dropped 4 bases and J dropped 3; count of bases not matched to a gene: 2. The CDR3 is 15 residues long. CDR3 region: CASSWTGGYNQPQHF. For the CDR3, the DNA is TGTGCCAGCAGTTGGACAGGGGGCTACAATCAGCCCCAGCATTTT.

This clonotype occurred a few times. V usage is TRBV18 and J usage is TRBJ1-1; no definite D call. Looked up from germline, CDR1 is KGHSH and CDR2 is LQKENI. Trimming cost V 3 bases and J 1 base, with 9 bases left between them. The CDR3 is 14 residues long. The CDR3 reads CASSPEWGNTEAFF. DNA for the CDR3: TGTGCCAGCTCACCTGAGTGGGGGAACACTGAAGCTTTCTTT.

This clonotype was observed a few times. The chain couples TRBV4-1 to TRBJ2-6; 11 nucleotides agree with TRBD2. CDR1 and CDR2 (germline): MGHRA, YSYEKL. The CDR3 is made up of 21 amino acids. V was pared by 4 bases and J by 0 bases, with 14 bases of the junction left unmatched. The CDR3 region is CASSRGLAGGTHPSGANVLTF. The CDR3, as DNA: TGCGCCAGCAGCCGAGGTCTAGCGGGGGGAACCCATCCCTCTGGGGCCAACGTCCTGACTTTC.

The chain joins TRBV5-1 to TRBJ2-7, with 14 bases lining up with TRBD2. V trimming: 3 bases; J trimming: 2 bases; junction bases outside the gene matches: 7. The CDR3 has 17 residues. In germline, CDR1 is SGHRS, CDR2 YFSETQ. The CDR3 DNA reads as TGCGCCAGCAGCTCCTACCGGACTAGCGGGAGGACCTACGAGCAGTACTTC. Its protein is CASSSYRTSGRTYEQYF.

The V and J genes are TRBV13 and TRBJ1-5; D gene uncertain. Per germline, CDR1 PRHDT and CDR2 FYEKMQ (reference sequence). V was shortened by 3 bases and J by 7 bases, with 10 bases between the two germline ends. This CDR3 is built from 13 residues. The DNA of the CDR3 is TGTGCCAGCAGCTTGGGGTCGGAGCAGCCCCAGCATTTT. Translated: CASSLGSEQPQHF.